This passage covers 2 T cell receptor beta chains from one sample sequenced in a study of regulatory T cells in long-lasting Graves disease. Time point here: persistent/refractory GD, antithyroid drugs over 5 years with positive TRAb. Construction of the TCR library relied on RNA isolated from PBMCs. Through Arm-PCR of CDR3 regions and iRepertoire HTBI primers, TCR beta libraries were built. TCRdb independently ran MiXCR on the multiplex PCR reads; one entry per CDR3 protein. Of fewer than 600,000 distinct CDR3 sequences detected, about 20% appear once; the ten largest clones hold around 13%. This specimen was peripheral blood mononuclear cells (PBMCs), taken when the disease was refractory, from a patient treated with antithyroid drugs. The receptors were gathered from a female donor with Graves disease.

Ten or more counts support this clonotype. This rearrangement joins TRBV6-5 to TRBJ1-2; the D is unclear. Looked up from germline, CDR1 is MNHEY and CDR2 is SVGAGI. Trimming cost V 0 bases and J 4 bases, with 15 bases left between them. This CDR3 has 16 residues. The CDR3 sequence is CASSYSISAEAYGYTF. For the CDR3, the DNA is TGTGCCAGCAGTTACTCGATCTCGGCGGAAGCCTATGGCTACACCTTC.

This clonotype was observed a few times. In DNA form, the CDR3 reads TGTGCCAGCACTAATCCACAGGGGACCGGGGAGCTGTTTTTT. Amino acids: CASTNPQGTGELFF. This rearrangement joins TRBV19 to TRBJ2-2, with 7 bases lining up with TRBD1. From germline, CDR1 is LNHDA and CDR2 SQIVND (reference sequence). V lost 9 bases and J lost 5; bases outside the gene matches: 9. CDR3 length: 14 amino acids.